Listed below are T cell receptor beta chains from one sample, sequenced in a study of Ad26.COV2.S vaccination and SARS-CoV-2 variants. Assay: immunoSEQ multiplex PCR; the TCRdb copy retains only in-frame clones and omits some. The sample includes about 350,000 clones, approximately 81% of them seen just once. This material consisted of peripheral blood, taken in a trial of Ad26.COV2.S vaccine versus placebo. The source is a person aged 18-65 years who received the Ad26.COV2.S COVID-19 vaccine or a placebo. Each CDR3 is given with its conserved first and last residue. D genes are given only for firm matches. Rows may omit the clone size; those that give it use once, few, many or a size class.

J gene | V gene | clone size | D gene | CDR3 protein | CDR3 DNA
TRBJ2-1 | TRBV9 | NA | TRBD2 | CASSGSGNSYNEQFF | TGTGCCAGCAGCGGTAGCGGGAACTCCTACAATGAGCAGTTCTTC
TRBJ1-1 | TRBV7-9 | few | NA | CASGKQGMNTEAFF | TGTGCCAGCGGAAAACAGGGTATGAACACTGAAGCTTTCTTT
TRBJ1-2 | TRBV2 | NA | NA | CASSADYGYTF | TGTGCCAGCAGTGCGGACTATGGCTACACCTTC
TRBJ2-7 | TRBV7-9 | NA | TRBD1 | CASSPGTGGFYEQYF | TGTGCCAGCAGCCCGGGGACAGGGGGCTTCTACGAGCAGTACTTC
TRBJ2-3 | TRBV5-1 | NA | TRBD2 | CASSSGWRGNTDTQYF | TGCGCCAGCAGCTCCGGCTGGCGGGGGAACACAGATACGCAGTATTTT
TRBJ1-6 | TRBV18 | NA | NA | CASSLIGIEDNSPLHF | TGTGCCAGCTCACTCATTGGGATAGAGGATAATTCACCCCTCCACTTT
TRBJ2-7 | TRBV13 | NA | TRBD1 | CASSQLRDRDYEQYF | TGTGCCAGCAGCCAATTACGGGACAGGGACTACGAGCAGTACTTC
TRBJ2-1 | TRBV7-2 | NA | TRBD1 | CASSSDRDHEQFF | TGTGCCAGCAGCTCCGACAGGGACCATGAGCAGTTCTTC
TRBJ2-3 | TRBV10-1 | many | NA | CASSEGRSTDTQYF | TGCGCCAGCAGTGAGGGGCGAAGCACAGATACGCAGTATTTT
TRBJ1-1 | TRBV6-2/TRBV6-3 | once | TRBD1 | CASSYQKGAWNTEAFF | TGTGCCAGCAGTTATCAAAAGGGGGCATGGAACACTGAAGCTTTCTTT
TRBJ2-3 | TRBV30 | NA | NA | CAWSWGGDTQYF | TGTGCCTGGAGTTGGGGTGGAGATACGCAGTATTTT
TRBJ1-1 | TRBV2 | NA | NA | CASRKDVNTEAFF | TGTGCCAGCAGGAAAGATGTGAACACTGAAGCTTTCTTT
TRBJ1-2 | TRBV19 | NA | NA | CASSIFSGNYGYTF | TGTGCCAGTAGTATTTTCTCGGGGAACTATGGCTACACCTTC
TRBJ2-7 | TRBV27 | once | NA | CASSLSRGYEQYF | TGTGCCAGCAGTTTATCTAGAGGGTACGAGCAGTACTTC
TRBJ2-5 | TRBV7-7 | once | TRBD1 | CASSLNWGTEETQYF | TGTGCTAGCAGCTTAAATTGGGGGACAGAAGAGACCCAGTACTTC
TRBJ1-2 | TRBV14 | NA | NA | CASSRQSYGYTF | TGTGCCAGCAGCCGTCAGAGCTATGGCTACACCTTC
TRBJ2-2 | TRBV10-3 | once | NA | CAIRQGNTGELFF | TGTGCCATCAGACAGGGTAACACCGGGGAGCTGTTTTTT
TRBJ1-2 | TRBV7-9 | NA | NA | CASSPEGLYGYTF | TGTGCCAGCAGCCCAGAGGGCCTCTATGGCTACACCTTC
TRBJ1-1 | TRBV19 | NA | NA | CASSTRVGGKLSEAFF | TGTGCCAGTAGTACCCGGGTAGGGGGAAAGTTGTCTGAAGCTTTCTTT
TRBJ2-3 | TRBV11-2 | NA | NA | CASSPYTDTQYF | TGTGCCAGCAGCCCCTACACGGATACGCAGTATTTT
TRBJ1-2 | TRBV19 | once | NA | CASSIQGLNGYTF | TGTGCCAGTAGTATCCAGGGTTTGAATGGCTACACCTTC
TRBJ2-2 | TRBV4-1 | NA | NA | CASSQGGTGELFF | TGCGCCAGCAGCCAAGGGGGGACCGGGGAGCTGTTTTTT
TRBJ2-7 | TRBV9 | NA | TRBD2 | CASGLGLAGFEQYF | TGTGCCAGCGGGCTTGGACTAGCGGGTTTCGAGCAGTACTTC
TRBJ1-5 | TRBV23-1 | NA | NA | CASSPPKLQENKNSNQPQHF | TGCGCCAGCAGTCCTCCAAAACTACAGGAAAACAAAAATAGCAATCAGCCCCAGCATTTT
TRBJ2-3 | TRBV18 | NA | NA | CASSPGTTQYF | TGTGCCAGCTCACCGGGGACTACGCAGTATTTT
TRBJ2-7 | TRBV6-2/TRBV6-3 | NA | TRBD2 | CASSYELAGGYEQYF | TGTGCCAGCAGTTACGAACTAGCGGGAGGATACGAGCAGTACTTC
TRBJ1-1 | TRBV4-2 | NA | NA | CASSYFATAPEGAFF | TGTGCCAGCAGCTACTTCGCGACTGCACCCGAGGGGGCTTTCTTT
TRBJ1-1 | TRBV4-1 | NA | NA | CASSRGGRLNTEAFF | TGCGCCAGCAGCCGGGGCGGGCGGTTGAACACTGAAGCTTTCTTT
TRBJ2-5 | TRBV19 | NA | NA | CASSIGQGPQETQYF | TGTGCCAGTAGTATAGGTCAGGGTCCACAAGAGACCCAGTACTTC
TRBJ2-3 | TRBV18 | many | TRBD2 | CASSPPSGGADTQYF | TGTGCCAGCTCACCTCCCAGCGGGGGAGCAGATACGCAGTATTTT
TRBJ1-2 | TRBV3-1/TRBV3-2 | once | TRBD1 | CASSTGVDGYTF | TGTGCCAGCAGTACAGGGGTAGACGGCTACACCTTC
TRBJ1-2 | TRBV4-1 | once | NA | CASSQGLSGYTF | TGCGCCAGCAGCCAGGGGTTGTCCGGCTACACCTTC
TRBJ2-2 | TRBV29-1 | NA | NA | CSALQGHNTGELFF | TGCAGCGCACTACAGGGACACAACACCGGGGAGCTGTTTTTT
TRBJ2-2 | TRBV7-9 | NA | TRBD1 | CASSLWGQGSYLELFF | TGTGCCAGCAGCTTATGGGGACAGGGGTCTTATCTGGAGCTGTTTTTT
TRBJ2-3 | TRBV11-2 | NA | NA | CATTHRRDTQYF | TGTGCCACCACTCACCGGCGGGATACGCAGTATTTT
TRBJ1-1 | TRBV5-4 | NA | TRBD1 | CASSSDRAMNTEAFF | TGTGCCAGCAGCTCCGACAGGGCCATGAACACTGAAGCTTTCTTT
TRBJ1-1 | TRBV5-4 | NA | TRBD1 | CASSHETGGKNTEAFF | TGTGCCAGCAGCCACGAAACAGGGGGAAAGAACACTGAAGCTTTCTTT
TRBJ1-5 | TRBV19 | once | NA | CASSQGDSQPQHF | TGTGCCAGTAGTCAAGGAGACTCCCAGCCCCAGCATTTT
TRBJ2-3 | TRBV7-6 | NA | NA | CASSSNFPLASATDTQYF | TGTGCCAGCAGCTCTAACTTCCCCCTAGCGTCAGCCACAGATACGCAGTATTTT
TRBJ2-1 | TRBV6-2/TRBV6-3 | many | NA | CASSRTDYNEQFF | TGTGCCAGCAGTCGGACAGACTACAATGAGCAGTTCTTC
TRBJ2-1 | TRBV20-1 | NA | NA | CSASLTGYNEQFF | TGCAGTGCTAGTCTAACGGGATACAATGAGCAGTTCTTC
TRBJ1-6 | TRBV6-4 | NA | NA | CASSEARGSPLHF | TGTGCCAGCAGTGAGGCCCGCGGGTCACCCCTCCACTTT
TRBJ2-3 | TRBV9 | NA | NA | CASSVGSRTDTQYF | TGTGCCAGCAGCGTAGGTTCCCGCACCGATACGCAGTATTTT
TRBJ2-1 | TRBV9 | NA | NA | CASSEDSRFTYYNEQFF | TGTGCCAGCAGCGAGGATTCTAGATTTACATACTACAATGAGCAGTTCTTC
TRBJ1-4 | TRBV19 | few | NA | CASSPPGTPGLGVEKLFF | TGTGCCAGTAGTCCCCCCGGGACCCCAGGGCTAGGAGTGGAAAAACTGTTTTTT
TRBJ2-5 | TRBV4-3 | few | TRBD2 | CASSPGLAGALNQETQYF | TGCGCCAGCAGCCCGGGACTAGCGGGGGCCCTTAACCAAGAGACCCAGTACTTC
TRBJ2-7 | TRBV4-3 | NA | NA | CASSQEGPYEQYF | TGCGCCAGCAGCCAAGAGGGTCCGTACGAGCAGTACTTC
TRBJ2-7 | TRBV7-2 | NA | TRBD1 | CASSLAQGAWYEQYF | TGTGCCAGCAGCTTAGCGCAGGGGGCGTGGTACGAGCAGTACTTC
TRBJ1-1 | TRBV5-1 | NA | NA | CASRGYTEAFF | TGCGCCAGCAGAGGCTACACTGAAGCTTTCTTT
TRBJ1-6 | TRBV27 | NA | NA | CASSFSGKLNSPLHF | TGTGCCAGCAGTTTCAGCGGGAAATTAAACTCACCCCTCCACTTT
TRBJ2-3 | TRBV2 | NA | NA | CASSRQTDTQYF | TGTGCCAGCAGCCGACAGACAGATACGCAGTATTTT
TRBJ1-6 | TRBV13 | NA | TRBD1 | CASSSTGEGLNSPLHF | TGTGCCAGCAGCTCAACAGGGGAAGGGCTAAATTCACCCCTCCACTTT